One and the same sample provided the 15 T cell receptor beta chains below, sequenced in a study of blood T cells in healthy people across ages. The use of a sample-barcoded 5' primer and a J-beta primer mix characterized a second PCR of roughly 7 to 12 cycles. TCRdb independently ran MiXCR on the 5' RACE reads; one entry per CDR3 protein. The data show hundreds of thousands of distinct CDR3 sequences, with less than 40% seen just once and approximately 15% held by the top ten. Material: blood. All receptors come from a woman at least 80 years old in good health.

This clonotype was picked up a small number of times. This may be a read error, as it is one base from a much larger clone. This chain connects TRBV19 to TRBJ2-1; 8 bases map to TRBD1. The J call may be faulty, since TRBJ2-7 better matches the DNA end. This CDR3 has 17 amino acids. CDR1 and CDR2 (germline): LNHDA, SQIVND (reference sequence). CDR3 sequence (DNA): TGTGCCAGTAGTATAGATCTGGGGACAGGCTCCTACAATGAGCAGTACTTC. Translated: CASSIDLGTGSYNEQYF.

There are many counts of this clonotype. V and J are TRBV27 and TRBJ2-7; no definite D call. CDR1 is MNHEY, CDR2 SMNVEV, per germline (reference sequence). V lost 7 bases, J lost 1 base, and 11 bases lay in between. CDR3 length: 13 amino acids. The CDR3 is CASKFALSYEQYF. CDR3 DNA sequence: TGTGCCAGCAAGTTCGCTCTTTCCTACGAGCAGTACTTC.

This clonotype was counted ten times or more. The rearrangement joins TRBV6-1 to TRBJ1-5; D gene unclear. The CDR3 extends over 16 amino acids. Germline CDR1 reads MNHNS; CDR2 reads SASEGT. The ends were cut back, 6 bases at V and 6 bases at J, with 21 bases in the middle. Written as DNA, the CDR3 is TGTGCCAGCAGCCAATCATGGCAGTCTAAGGCTCAGCCCCAGCATTTT. This gives the protein CASSQSWQSKAQPQHF.

The chain couples TRBV30 to TRBJ1-6; D unclear. CDR3 length: 14 amino acids. CDR1 GTSNPN and CDR2 SVGIG come from the germline V gene (reference sequence). V lost 1 base, J lost 7 bases, and 11 bases lay in between. CDR3: CAWSAGPRNSPLHF. CDR3 in DNA: TGTGCCTGGAGTGCCGGGCCCCGGAATTCACCCCTCCACTTT.

Comments on this clonotype: A read error may account for a junction end that differs from germline. The chain is built from TRBV7-8 and TRBJ2-7; TRBD1 matches at 9 bases. This CDR3 has 15 amino acids. Per germline, CDR1 SGHVS and CDR2 FQNEAQ. CDR3 sequence (DNA): TGTACCAGCAGTGGTACAGGGGGCCGAAACTACGAGCAGTACTTC. Translating it yields CTSSGTGGRNYEQYF. Full variable domain (remainder filled in from reference TRBV7-8 and TRBJ2-7): GAGVSQSPRYKVAKRGQDVALRCDPISGHVSLFWYQQALGQGPEFLTYFQNEAQLDKSGLPSDRFFAERPEGSVSTLKIQRTQQEDSAVYLCTSSGTGGRNYEQYFGPGTRLTVT.

This clonotype turned up a few times. The chain recombines TRBV20-1 with TRBJ1-1; D is unclear. In germline, CDR1 is DFQATT, CDR2 SNEGSKA (reference sequence). The CDR3 runs to 14 residues. The V end was cut by 3 bases, the J end by 3 bases, with 14 bases between. CDR3 amino acids: CSASSRSKYTEAFF. The CDR3 bases are TGCAGTGCTAGTTCCCGGTCCAAATACACTGAAGCTTTCTTT.

The J gene is TRBJ1-1, the V gene TRBV12-3 or TRBV12-4; D is unresolved. The V end was cut by 3 bases, the J end by 7 bases, with 6 bases between. The CDR3 extends over 11 amino acids. CDR3 coding DNA: TGTGCCAGCAGTTTCGGAGTTGAAGCTTTCTTT. Translating it yields CASSFGVEAFF.

This chain links TRBV4-2 with TRBJ1-4; possible D gene TRBD1, 6 bases. The length of the CDR3 is 15 residues. Germline V gene sequence: CDR1 LGHNA, CDR2 YNFKEQ. The ends were cut back, 1 base at V and 6 bases at J, with 12 bases in the middle. CDR3 DNA: TGTGCCAGCAGCCAAGCGGGGGCGCCGGATGAAAAACTGTTTTTT. Protein product: CASSQAGAPDEKLFF.

The chain combines TRBV7-9 with TRBJ1-1; D is undetermined. The CDR3 covers 14 residues. CDR1 is SEHNR, CDR2 FQNEAQ, per germline (reference sequence). The germline V and J ends were trimmed by 2 bases and 5 bases, with 12 bases remaining between them. CDR3 in DNA: TGTGCCAGCAGCTTAAGAAGGGTGGGGACTGAAGCTTTCTTT. The encoded protein is CASSLRRVGTEAFF.

The chain employs TRBV6-2 or TRBV6-3 and TRBJ1-1; weak D call: TRBD1 (5 bases). Germline lookup yields CDR1 MNHEY and CDR2 SVGEGT. V was clipped by 0 bases and J by 6 bases, with 8 bases between them. CDR3 length equals 13 residues. CDR3 sequence (DNA): TGTGCCAGCAGTTACTCAGGGGACGCTGAAGCTTTCTTT. It codes for CASSYSGDAEAFF.

The CDR3 region is CASSWGRRADTQYF. The CDR3 coding sequence is TGTGCCAGCAGTTGGGGCAGAAGAGCAGATACGCAGTATTTT. The J gene is TRBJ2-3, the V gene TRBV12-3 or TRBV12-4, with a weak D call TRBD1 (5 bases). There are 14 residues in the CDR3. Deletions cut 4 bases from V and 4 bases from J, with 12 bases between.

This clonotype appeared a few times. V usage is TRBV20-1 and J usage is TRBJ2-5, with 12 bases that match TRBD1. Germline assignment: CDR1 DFQATT and CDR2 SNEGSKA (reference sequence). Trimming cost V 4 bases and J 4 bases; bases outside gene matches: 7. CDR3 length equals 15 residues. The DNA of the CDR3 is TGCAGTGCTACCATCGGGACAGGGGGCTTAGAGACCCAGTACTTC. Translating it yields CSATIGTGGLETQYF.

The rearrangement links TRBV9 to TRBJ2-1; D is perhaps TRBD1 (6 bases). The J call may be incorrect, as the DNA end agrees better with TRBJ2-7. The CDR3 covers 19 residues. The germline gives CDR1 SGDLS, CDR2 YYNGEE. The CDR3 coding sequence is TGTGCCAGCAGCTCGGAACCAGTAGGGACACGTGGCCCCTACAATGAGCAGTACTTC. Encoded protein: CASSSEPVGTRGPYNEQYF.

In its sample, this clonotype was seen once. An end of the junction differs from the germline gene, which may be a read error. The chain links TRBV15 to TRBJ2-3; a possible D gene is TRBD1 (7 bases). This CDR3 spans 15 amino acids. Germline V gene sequence: CDR1 LNHNV, CDR2 YYDKDF (reference sequence). CDR3 in DNA: TGTGCCGCCAGCAGAGATGGACAGGAGGGAGATACGCAGTATTTT. Translating gives CAASRDGQEGDTQYF.

The genes are TRBV6-5 and TRBJ1-2; maybe TRBD1 (5 bases). This CDR3 spans 20 amino acids. V lost 2 bases to trimming and J lost 2 bases, with 27 bases between them. The germline V gene has CDR1 MNHEY and CDR2 SVGAGI. CDR3: CASSYPLGLGAREGNYGYTF. CDR3 nucleotide sequence: TGTGCCAGCAGTTACCCCCTTGGACTCGGGGCAAGAGAGGGGAACTATGGCTACACCTTC.